This T cell receptor (beta chain) was identified during a study of shared clonotypes between healthy human individuals. Points from the study as a whole: Only a few donors were included, so the genetic and exposure-history diversity represented was limited. Sampling included only blood; tissue repertoires likely differ.

A word on this clone: The antigen remains unidentified.

Profiling relied on immunoSEQ multiplex PCR, and the TCRdb table lists in-frame clones only, not all of them. The table lists about 2.3 million clones, less than 95% of them singletons. CDR1 is SGHRS, CDR2 YFSETQ, per germline. The CDR3 runs to 14 residues. Trimming cost V 5 bases and J 0 bases, with 8 bases left between them. From CD4+ cells came CD45RA+ naive and CD45RA-negative memory subsets. The clonotype was recovered from a man aged 18-30 years in good health. Some clones in this sample may be carry-over from other donors' samples. Material: naive CD4+ T cells from PBMCs. The subset was: CD45RA+ positively selected. The rearrangement links TRBV5-1 to TRBJ2-2; D perhaps matches TRBD2 (6 bases). This chain's CDR3 is CASSRRANTGELFF. CDR3 DNA: TGCGCCAGCAGTAGGAGGGCGAACACCGGGGAGCTGTTTTTT.